The present entry profiles one T cell receptor (beta chain) with its context. The antigen is undetermined. This sample was taken from a study of shared clonotypes between healthy human individuals. Study-level findings and limits: Memory subsets had estimated richness that was generally smaller than that of naive subsets.

V shed 5 bases, J shed 3 bases, and the junction held 7 bases outside the gene matches. Germline assignment: CDR1 MNHEY and CDR2 SVGAGI. The CDR3 totals 15 residues. Cells designated naive CD8 were CD45RO-negative and were positively selected for CCR7, with terminally differentiated effector memory CD45RA+ cells excluded. Clones were sequenced by immunoSEQ multiplex PCR, and TCRdb holds only the in-frame ones, with some missing. The sample records about 2.2 million clones, approximately 92% being singletons. The V gene is TRBV6-5, the J gene TRBJ2-1, with 7 bases lining up with TRBD2. The sequenced material came from naive CD8+ T cells from PBMCs. This receptor was identified in a man aged 18 to 35 in good health. Some clones in this sample may be carry-over from other donors' samples. The CDR3 is CASSPAGPYYNEQFF. The CDR3 nucleotides read TGTGCCAGCAGTCCAGCGGGACCCTACTACAATGAGCAGTTCTTC.